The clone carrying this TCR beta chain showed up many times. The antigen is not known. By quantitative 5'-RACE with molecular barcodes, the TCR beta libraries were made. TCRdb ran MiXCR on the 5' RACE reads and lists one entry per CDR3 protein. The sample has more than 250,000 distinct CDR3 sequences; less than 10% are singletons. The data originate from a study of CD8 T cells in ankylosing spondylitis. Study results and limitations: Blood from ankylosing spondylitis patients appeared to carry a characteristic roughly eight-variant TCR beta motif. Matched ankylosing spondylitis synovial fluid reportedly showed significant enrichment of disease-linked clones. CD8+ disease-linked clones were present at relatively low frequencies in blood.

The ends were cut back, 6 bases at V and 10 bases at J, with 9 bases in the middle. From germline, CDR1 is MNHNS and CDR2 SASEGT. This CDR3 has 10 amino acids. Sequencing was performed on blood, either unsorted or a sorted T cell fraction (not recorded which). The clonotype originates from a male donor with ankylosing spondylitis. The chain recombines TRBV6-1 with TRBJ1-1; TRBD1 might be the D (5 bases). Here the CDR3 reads CASSGGTAFF. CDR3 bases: TGTGCCAGCAGCGGGGGTACAGCTTTCTTT.